Each of the 32 T cell receptor beta chains below was sequenced from the same sample in a study of blood T cells in healthy people across ages. Using a J-beta primer mix together with a sample-barcoded 5' primer, a second PCR was run for roughly 6 to 12 cycles. TCRdb recomputed calls from the 5' RACE reads with MiXCR, one row per CDR3 protein. The sample shows 1.5 million to 2 million distinct CDR3 sequences, under 30% of them seen only once. What was sequenced was blood. These receptors were collected from a woman aged 25 to 45 in good health.

The chain combines TRBV28 with TRBJ1-2; possibly TRBD1 for D (5 bases). Trimming removed 7 bases at V and 9 bases at J, with 21 bases between. Germline V CDR1 and CDR2: MDHEN, SYDVKM. The CDR3 is 14 amino acids. CDR3 in amino acids: CASTTFRVRRSYTF. DNA for the CDR3: TGTGCCAGCACTACATTCAGGGTACGGAGGAGCTACACCTTC.

This chain links TRBV20-1 with TRBJ2-7; TRBD2 is a possible D gene (7 bases). V was trimmed by 0 bases and J by 6 bases, leaving 18 bases between them. The V gene's germline CDR1 is DFQATT and CDR2 SNEGSKA (reference sequence). The CDR3 has 15 amino acids. The CDR3 DNA sequence: TGCAGTGCTAGAGAGCCCGGGGGGCAGAAGGGCGAGCAGTACTTC. Amino acids: CSAREPGGQKGEQYF.

This clonotype showed up just a few times. This rearrangement joins TRBV3-1 to TRBJ2-1; D gene ambiguous. CDR1 and CDR2 from the germline V gene are LGHDT and YNNKEL (reference sequence). CDR3 size: 12 residues. Between the trimmed V and J ends, which lost 1 base and 11 bases, there was a span of 9 bases. Here the CDR3 reads CASSQVRSKQFF. DNA of the CDR3: TGTGCCAGCAGCCAAGTGCGGAGTAAGCAGTTCTTC.

The chain joins TRBV19 to TRBJ1-1; D is uncertain. CDR1 and CDR2 from the germline V gene are LNHDA and SQIVND (reference sequence). This CDR3 has 12 amino acids. Trimming removed 1 base at V and 8 bases at J, with 8 bases between. CDR3 residues: CASSIGLSEAFF. CDR3 coding DNA: TGTGCCAGTAGTATAGGGTTGTCGGAAGCTTTCTTT.

This chain uses TRBV29-1 with TRBJ1-6; D is undetermined. The CDR3 length is 12 residues. V dropped 6 bases and J dropped 9 bases, with 12 bases sitting between them. Germline V gene sequence: CDR1 SQVTM, CDR2 ANQGSEA. The CDR3 DNA follows: TGCAGCGTCGCCTTTACGGGTTCACCCCTCCACTTT. Residues: CSVAFTGSPLHF.

Comment on this clonotype: One end of the junction varies from germline; a read error may be responsible. The chain combines TRBV9 with TRBJ2-7, with 7 bases that match TRBD1. Germline V gene sequence: CDR1 SGDLS, CDR2 YYNGEE. The CDR3 spans 14 residues. CDR3 sequence (DNA): TGTACCAGCAGCCCCGACAGGGACTCCTACGAGCAGTACTTC. Translated: CTSSPDRDSYEQYF.

This clonotype was seen only a few times. Just one base apart from a much larger clone, this may be a read error. The chain recombines TRBV6-5 with TRBJ2-1; D is ambiguous. V lost 6 bases and J lost 9, with 9 bases in between. The CDR3 has 11 residues. Looked up from germline, CDR1 is MNHEY and CDR2 is SVGAGI. The CDR3 here is CASRGLGEQFF. The CDR3 nucleotides are TGTGCCAGCAGGGGCCTAGGTGAGCAGTTCTTC.

The J gene is TRBJ2-4, the V gene TRBV29-1; TRBD2 matches at 7 bases. The J call could be wrong; TRBJ2-7 is a better fit for the DNA end. Germline CDR1 and CDR2: SQVTM and ANQGSEA. CDR3 length: 14 residues. CDR3 in amino acids: CGAAPSGQLYEQYF. DNA of the CDR3: TGCGGCGCTGCTCCTAGCGGCCAGCTCTACGAGCAGTACTTC.

This clonotype was seen many times. This chain joins TRBV29-1 and TRBJ2-5; D call uncertain. CDR1 is SQVTM and CDR2 is ANQGSEA in the germline V gene. Trimming shortened V by 1 base and J by 5 bases, and 11 bases separated the two germline ends. This CDR3 contains 13 residues. The CDR3, as DNA: TGCAGCGTTGAAGTTTGGGTCGGGGAGACCCAGTACTTC. Protein: CSVEVWVGETQYF.

In its sample, this clonotype was seen a few times. The chain couples TRBV7-2 to TRBJ1-2; D is uncertain. Trimming removed 7 bases from V and 8 bases from J, with 17 bases in between. CDR1 and CDR2 (germline): SGHTA, FQGNSA. This CDR3 comprises 13 residues. CDR3 protein: CASTLNQASGYTF. The CDR3 region has the DNA TGTGCCAGCACCCTCAATCAGGCCTCCGGCTACACCTTC.

A few counts support this clonotype. The V gene is TRBV6-5, the J gene TRBJ2-2, with TRBD2 matching over 9 bases. The germline CDR1 and CDR2 sequences are MNHEY and SVGAGI. The junction had 7 bases not matched to a gene; V was cut back by 5 bases and J by 3 bases. The CDR3 covers 16 residues. CDR3 bases: TGTGCCAGCAGTCATAGCGGGAGCTTTGACACCGGGGAGCTGTTTTTT. Translating gives CASSHSGSFDTGELFF.

The table lists this clonotype with a few counts. The rearrangement links TRBV20-1 to TRBJ2-4; D may be TRBD2 (6 bases). The end of the DNA is better explained by TRBJ2-7, so the J call may be wrong. This CDR3 is built from 13 residues. Germline V CDR1 and CDR2: DFQATT, SNEGSKA (reference sequence). CDR3 DNA sequence: TGCAGTGCTAGACACGGGAGAACCGACGAGCAGTACTTC. It yields the protein CSARHGRTDEQYF.

The CDR3 coding sequence is TGTGCCAGCAGCTTCCCCAAACACGCGGCCAGCTCCATCTACGAGCAGTTCTTC. It codes for CASSFPKHAASSIYEQFF. This chain links TRBV21-1 with TRBJ2-1. TRBV21-1 is labeled a pseudogene. The CDR3 runs to 18 residues.

This clonotype was observed a few times. CDR3 in DNA: TGTGCCAGCAGCCTCGGGCCCCCTGGGGTCTATGAGCAGTTCTTC. It codes for CASSLGPPGVYEQFF. The V gene is TRBV12-3 or TRBV12-4, the J gene TRBJ2-1; D not resolved. The CDR3 extends over 15 amino acids. The germline V and J ends were trimmed by 6 bases and 8 bases, with 20 bases remaining between them.

The gene calls are TRBV5-1 and TRBJ2-3; TRBD1 matches at 7 bases. Losses at the gene ends were 2 bases for V and 1 base for J; bases not matched to a gene: 4. The CDR3 contains 15 residues. From germline, CDR1 is SGHRS and CDR2 YFSETQ. The CDR3 nucleotides are TGCGCCAGCAGCTTAGACAGGGTTCGCACAGATACGCAGTATTTT. Its translation is CASSLDRVRTDTQYF.

Points on this clonotype: At one end, the junction sequence differs from germline, possibly due to a read error. The J gene is TRBJ1-2, the V gene TRBV7-2; D not resolved. There are 12 residues in the CDR3. Germline V lookup: CDR1 SGHTA, CDR2 FQGNSA. CDR3 residues: CASSPAAYSYTF. The CDR3, as DNA: TGTGCCAGCAGCCCGGCGGCCTATAGCTACACCTTC.

Concerning this clonotype itself: A read error may be the cause here, since a much bigger clone is one base away. The V call is TRBV10-3, the J call TRBJ1-6; D unclear. Germline CDR1 is ENHRY and CDR2 is SYGVKD. The CDR3 covers 12 residues. This chain's CDR3 is CTISDGNSPLHF. DNA of the CDR3: TGTACCATCAGTGACGGAAATTCACCCCTCCACTTT.

J is TRBJ2-1 and V is TRBV27; D uncertain. The germline V gene has CDR1 MNHEY and CDR2 SMNVEV (reference sequence). CDR3 length: 13 amino acids. V was clipped by 10 bases and J by 12 bases, with 22 bases between them. In DNA, the CDR3 is TGTGCCACCCGCATTCATCCCAATTACGGGCAGTTCTTC. Protein product: CATRIHPNYGQFF.

The J gene is TRBJ1-2, the V gene TRBV20-1, with D unclear. Per the germline V gene, CDR1 is DFQATT and CDR2 is SNEGSKA (reference sequence). The CDR3 loop spans 14 amino acids. The V gene lost 2 bases and the J gene lost 1 base, with 11 bases spanning the gap. The CDR3 DNA is TGCAGTGCTAGACGAACAGTAGATAACTATGGCTACACCTTC. Translated: CSARRTVDNYGYTF.

Here the CDR3 DNA reads TGTGCCAGCAGCTTAGCTATCCGGCAGGGCAATCAGCCCCAGCATTTT. It translates to CASSLAIRQGNQPQHF. The chain joins TRBV11-3 to TRBJ1-5; unclear D gene. Trimming removed 1 base at V and 2 bases at J, with 12 bases between. Per the germline V gene, CDR1 is SGHNT and CDR2 is YENEEA. The CDR3 is made up of 16 amino acids.

There are a few counts of this clonotype. The chain links TRBV5-1 to TRBJ2-1; D is unclear. This CDR3 spans 14 amino acids. The germline CDR1 and CDR2 sequences are SGHRS and YFSETQ. Between the trimmed V and J ends, which lost 0 bases and 7 bases, there was a span of 11 bases. This CDR3 reads CASSLGWVGNEQFF. CDR3 sequence (DNA): TGCGCCAGCAGCTTGGGCTGGGTTGGGAATGAGCAGTTCTTC.

The gene calls are TRBV6-6 and TRBJ2-3; D gene ambiguous. Germline loops: CDR1 MNHNY, CDR2 SVGAGI (reference sequence). V was shortened by 5 bases and J by 5 bases, with 14 bases between the two germline ends. The CDR3 runs 14 residues. This chain's CDR3 is CASSLGLREDTQYF. Here the CDR3 DNA reads TGTGCCAGCAGTCTCGGGTTAAGGGAAGATACGCAGTATTTT.

In its sample, this clonotype was seen a few times. The chain links TRBV10-1 to TRBJ2-3; unclear D gene. This CDR3 is built from 13 residues. CDR1 and CDR2 (germline): WNHNN, SYGVQD (reference sequence). V was trimmed by 2 bases and J by 4 bases, leaving 7 bases between them. DNA of the CDR3: TGCGCCAGCAGTGAGACCTACTCAGATACGCAGTATTTT. This encodes CASSETYSDTQYF.

The rearrangement joins TRBV7-2 to TRBJ2-1, with 12 nucleotides matching TRBD2. There are 15 residues in the CDR3. Germline V gives CDR1 SGHTA, CDR2 FQGNSA. The trim removed 5 bases at V and 8 bases at J, leaving 7 bases unmatched. CDR3 residues: CTSSPASGRVYEQFF. In nucleotides, the CDR3 is TGTACCAGCAGCCCAGCTAGCGGGAGGGTCTATGAGCAGTTCTTC.

This clonotype was seen only a few times. This chain connects TRBV2 to TRBJ2-7; D remains unclear. V lost 10 bases, J lost 1 base, and 17 bases lay in between. The CDR3 covers 14 residues. Germline V gene lookup returns CDR1 SNHLY and CDR2 FYNNEI. The CDR3 bases are TGTGCCATCCGACCGGGCAGGCTTTCCTACGAGCAGTACTTC. It is translated as CAIRPGRLSYEQYF.

Regarding this clonotype: Germline and junction disagree at one end, which may indicate a read error. The chain combines TRBV14 with TRBJ2-7; 9 bases line up with TRBD1. Germline V lookup: CDR1 SGHDN, CDR2 FVKESK. The CDR3 totals 17 residues. CDR3 nucleotide sequence: TGTGCCAGCAGCCAAAGAACCGGGACAGGGTATTTCCACGAGCAGCACTTC. Protein: CASSQRTGTGYFHEQHF.

With respect to this clonotype: The junction and the germline gene differ at one end; a read error may be behind it. The genes are TRBV30 and TRBJ2-2, with D perhaps assigned TRBD1 or TRBD2 (6 bases each). Germline lookup yields CDR1 GTSNPN and CDR2 SVGIG (reference sequence). The CDR3 consists of 14 residues. CDR3 bases: TGTGCCTGGGCTAGGGGGGTCAACACCGGGGAGCGGTTTTTT. Protein sequence: CAWARGVNTGERFF.

Regarding this clonotype: At one boundary the junction diverges from the germline segment, which might be a read error. The chain joins TRBV5-1 to TRBJ2-7; D is perhaps TRBD1 (6 bases). The CDR3 spans 13 residues. Germline assignment: CDR1 SGHRS and CDR2 YFSETQ. The CDR3 DNA reads TGCGCCAGCAGCTGGGACAAATCCTACGAGCAGGACTTC. Its protein product is CASSWDKSYEQDF. Full variable domain (remainder filled in from reference TRBV5-1 and TRBJ2-7): KAGVTQTPRYLIKTRGQQVTLSCSPISGHRSVSWYQQTPGQGLQFLFEYFSETQRNKGNFPGRFSGRQFSNSRSEMNVSTLELGDSALYLCASSWDKSYEQDFGPGTRLTVT.

The chain has TRBV28 and TRBJ2-1; D uncertain. In germline, CDR1 is MDHEN, CDR2 SYDVKM. This CDR3 comprises 13 residues. V was trimmed by 11 bases and J by 4 bases, leaving 15 bases between them. This CDR3 reads CACGRPSYNEQFF. The CDR3 DNA follows: TGTGCCTGTGGTCGGCCGTCTTACAATGAGCAGTTCTTC.

Here the CDR3 DNA reads TGTGCCAGCAGCTTACAATGGGCAGGGGAAGCTTTCTTT. Translating it yields CASSLQWAGEAFF. The chain has TRBV7-3 and TRBJ1-1; D perhaps matches TRBD1 (5 bases). The CDR3 extends over 13 amino acids. CDR1 and CDR2 from the germline V gene are SGHTA and FQGTGA. Trimming removed 2 bases from V and 8 bases from J, with 12 bases in between. The full variable domain, in which reference TRBV7-3 and TRBJ1-1 provide the parts outside the CDR3, is GAGVSQTPSNKVTEKGKYVELRCDPISGHTALYWYRQSLGQGPEFLIYFQGTGAADDSGLPNDRFFAVRPEGSVSTLKIQRTERGDSAVYLCASSLQWAGEAFFGQGTRLTVV.

This chain uses TRBV3-1 with TRBJ2-5; possibly TRBD1 or TRBD2 for D (6 bases each). TRBJ2-7 explains the end of the DNA better; the J call may be wrong. Germline-derived CDR1 and CDR2 are LGHDT and YNNKEL (reference sequence). This CDR3 has 15 amino acids. CDR3 nucleotide sequence: TGTGCCAGCAGCCAAGAGATGGGGGGCAGGTACGAGCAGTACTTC. This encodes CASSQEMGGRYEQYF.

This chain joins TRBV5-1 and TRBJ2-1, with no clear D. The germline V and J ends were trimmed by 6 bases and 6 bases, with 19 bases remaining between them. From germline, CDR1 is SGHRS and CDR2 YFSETQ. This CDR3 is built from 15 residues. The CDR3 DNA reads TGCGCCAGCAACGACCGGGCCCCGAGGAGCAATGAGCAGTTCTTC. Its translation: CASNDRAPRSNEQFF. Filled out from reference TRBV5-1 and TRBJ2-1, the complete variable domain reads KAGVTQTPRYLIKTRGQQVTLSCSPISGHRSVSWYQQTPGQGLQFLFEYFSETQRNKGNFPGRFSGRQFSNSRSEMNVSTLELGDSALYLCASNDRAPRSNEQFFGPGTRLTVL.